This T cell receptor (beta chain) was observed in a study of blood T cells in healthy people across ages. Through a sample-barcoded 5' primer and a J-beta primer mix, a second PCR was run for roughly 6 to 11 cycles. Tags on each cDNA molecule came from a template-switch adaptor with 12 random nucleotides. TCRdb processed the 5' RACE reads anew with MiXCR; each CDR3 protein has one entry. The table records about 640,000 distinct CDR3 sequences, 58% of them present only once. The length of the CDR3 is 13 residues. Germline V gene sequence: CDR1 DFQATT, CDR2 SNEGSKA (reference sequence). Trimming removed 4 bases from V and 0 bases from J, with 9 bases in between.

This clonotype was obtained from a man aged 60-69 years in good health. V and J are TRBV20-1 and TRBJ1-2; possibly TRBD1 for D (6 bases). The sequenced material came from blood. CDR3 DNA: TGCAGTGCTATCAGGGGCACTAACTATGGCTACACCTTC. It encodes CSAIRGTNYGYTF.